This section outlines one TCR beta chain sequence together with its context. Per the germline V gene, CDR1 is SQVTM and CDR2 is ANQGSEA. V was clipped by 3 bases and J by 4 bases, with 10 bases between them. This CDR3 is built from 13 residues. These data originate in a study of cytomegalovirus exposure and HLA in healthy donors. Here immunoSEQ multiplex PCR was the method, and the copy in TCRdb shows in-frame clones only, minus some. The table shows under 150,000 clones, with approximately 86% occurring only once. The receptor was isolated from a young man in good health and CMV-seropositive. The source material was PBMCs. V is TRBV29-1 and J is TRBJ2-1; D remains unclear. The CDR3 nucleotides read TGCAGCGTTGATTGCGGCAGTTACAATGAGCAGTTCTTC. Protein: CSVDCGSYNEQFF.